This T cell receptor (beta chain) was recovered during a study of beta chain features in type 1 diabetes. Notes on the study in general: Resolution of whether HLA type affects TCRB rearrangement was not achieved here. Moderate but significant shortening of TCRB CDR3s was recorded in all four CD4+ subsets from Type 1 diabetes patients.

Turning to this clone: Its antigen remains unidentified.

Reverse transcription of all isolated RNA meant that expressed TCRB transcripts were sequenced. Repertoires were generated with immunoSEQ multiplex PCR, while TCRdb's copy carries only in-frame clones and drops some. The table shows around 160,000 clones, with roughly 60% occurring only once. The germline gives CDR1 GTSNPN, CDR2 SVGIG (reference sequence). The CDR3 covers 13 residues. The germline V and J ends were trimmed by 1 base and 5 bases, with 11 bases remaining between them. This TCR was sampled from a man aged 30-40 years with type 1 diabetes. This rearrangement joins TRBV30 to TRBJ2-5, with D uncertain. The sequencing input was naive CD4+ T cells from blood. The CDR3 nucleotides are TGTGCCTGGAGTGCCCGAATCGGGGAGACCCAGTACTTC. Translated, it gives CAWSARIGETQYF.